This T cell receptor (beta chain) was sequenced for a study of blood T cell repertoires in COVID-19. Study-wide background: Acute and convalescent COVID-19 specimens originated in the United States, Italy and Spain. T cells, B-cell-depleted T cells, or PBMCs supplied cDNA or gDNA.

Source study methods: Nucleated cell counts were estimated from reference gene primer amplification. The protocol was immunoSEQ multiplex PCR, while the TCRdb copy is restricted to in-frame clones and leaves out a portion. D and trimming were read from the DNA, whereas the V and J calls and clone size are those reported in that table. This table holds about 170,000 clones, 85% found once. The count of this clone is one. The CDR3 runs to 17 residues. The sequenced sample was peripheral blood. This receptor was obtained from a human donor with acute or convalescent COVID-19. The donor label of this sample is uncertain. The chain joins TRBV1 to TRBJ1-1; the D call of TRBD1 is as the table states it, not checked on the DNA. TRBV1 is reported as a pseudogene. CDR3 residues: CTSTHLRTGGVNTEAFF. The CDR3 nucleotides are TGCACCAGCACCCATTTAAGGACAGGGGGCGTGAACACTGAAGCTTTCTTT.